The source of this TCR beta chain is a study of tumor-infiltrating lymphocytes in primary liver carcinoma. Across the study: The neoplasms were of stage T1-T3 N0M0, with dimensions of roughly 4.2 to 11 cm across. Study-level results: Tumor-adjacent and tumor-blood pairs shared less of their repertoires than tumor region pairs shared.

Unsorted whole blood yielded blood RNA, and germline DNA was extracted as well. The researchers produced TCR beta cDNA from around 500 ng total RNA with a constant-region primer. Slightly modified ARM-PCR served as the procedure for the TCR beta libraries. These libraries came from three rounds of nested multiplex PCR. TCRdb independently ran MiXCR on the multiplex PCR reads; one entry per CDR3 protein. This sample has 330,000 or so distinct CDR3 sequences; less than 75% occur once, and the top ten carry 6.5%. Points on this clonotype: The antigen is not known. An end of the junction does not agree with germline; a read error may underlie this.

The sample comprised peripheral blood. The clonotype comes from a man aged 40-55 years with primary liver carcinoma and hepatitis B virus infection.

The chain's CDR3 is CATSLSLHNEQFF. The CDR3 DNA is TGTGCCACCAGCTTAAGCCTCCACAATGAGCAGTTCTTC. V gene TRBV11-2 combines with J gene TRBJ2-1; D not certain. The CDR3 spans 13 residues. Germline CDR1 SGHAT, CDR2 FQNNGV.